The rows below give T cell receptor beta chains drawn from one sample of a study of identical twins. TCRdb recomputed calls from the 5' RACE reads with MiXCR, one row per CDR3 protein. The data contain 450,000 or so distinct CDR3 sequences, approximately 14% of them singletons. These data were likewise used in another study, on yellow fever vaccine responses in identical twins.

The specimen was CD4+ T cells sorted from blood. The receptors come from a woman aged 18-30 years in good health. The CDR3 runs from the conserved cysteine through the conserved F or W. The D gene is left open where the match is weak. Clone size is shown for a subset of rows, as once, few, many or a class of expanded clone.

>-|TRBJ2-7|TRBV20-1|-
TGCAGTACCGACCGTTTCAGTTCGGGCGAGCAGTACTTC
CSTDRFSSGEQYF
>-|TRBJ2-1|TRBV29-1|-
TGCAGCGCCACACAGGGCGATGAGCAGTTCTTC
CSATQGDEQFF
>-|TRBJ2-7|TRBV11-2|-
TGTGCCAGCAGCTTAGGGGTTACCTTAGCCGTAGAGTCCTACGAGCAGTACTTC
CASSLGVTLAVESYEQYF
>-|TRBJ2-7|TRBV20-1|few
TGCAGTGCCAATCCGGGACGGGGGTCCTACGAGCAGTACTTC
CSANPGRGSYEQYF
>-|TRBJ2-1|TRBV4-1|few
TGCGCCAGCAGCCAAGGAGAGGCCGGATACAATGAGCAGTTCTTC
CASSQGEAGYNEQFF
>TRBD2|TRBJ2-1|TRBV11-2|-
TGTGCCAGCAGCTTTTTGGGTGGTAGTAGCGGGAGGAGTGGGGAGCAGTTCTTC
CASSFLGGSSGRSGEQFF
>-|TRBJ1-6|TRBV11-1|few
TGTGCCAGCAGCTTAGGAGGGAAAAGGGTGGGGCGGAATTCACCCCTCCACTTT
CASSLGGKRVGRNSPLHF
>-|TRBJ1-1|TRBV5-1|few
TGCGCCAGCAGCTTGGAGGCTGCCCGTTATGAAGCTTTCTTT
CASSLEAARYEAFF
>TRBD1|TRBJ2-1|TRBV28|-
TGTGCCAGCAGTTTATGGGTGGGACAGGGTAACTACAATGAGCAGTTCTTC
CASSLWVGQGNYNEQFF
>-|TRBJ2-1|TRBV24-1|-
TGTGCCACCAGTGATGCGGGGAAGACGTTTAATGAGCAGTTCTTC
CATSDAGKTFNEQFF
>TRBD1|TRBJ2-7|TRBV18|-
TGTGCCAGCTCACCCGGGCCAGGGGGCAGTGACGAGCAGTACTTC
CASSPGPGGSDEQYF
>-|TRBJ2-5|TRBV20-1|once
TGCAGGGTCTCTAGCACACGGGAGACCCAGTACTTC
CRVSSTRETQYF
>-|TRBJ1-3|TRBV12-3/TRBV12-4|many
TGTGCCAGCAGTCGGCAGGGAACTGGAAACACCATATATTTT
CASSRQGTGNTIYF
>-|TRBJ2-7|TRBV28|few
TGTGCCAGCAGTTTATCCGGGGTGGGGACCTACGAGCAGTACTTC
CASSLSGVGTYEQYF
>-|TRBJ2-2|TRBV5-6|-
TGTGCCAGCAGCTTGGGGCTACGCAACACCGGGGAGCTGTTTTTT
CASSLGLRNTGELFF
>-|TRBJ2-3|TRBV5-6|few
TGTGCCAGCAGCTTGTTTATGGGCCCAGATACGCAGTATTTT
CASSLFMGPDTQYF
>-|TRBJ2-7|TRBV3-1|few
TGTGCCAGCAGCCAAGGGACATTAAAACAAGCCTACGAGCAGTACTTC
CASSQGTLKQAYEQYF
>TRBD2|TRBJ2-1|TRBV6-2/TRBV6-3|-
TGTGCCAGCATGAGACCGGGACTAGCGGGACGGAATGAGCAGTTCTTC
CASMRPGLAGRNEQFF
>TRBD2|TRBJ2-1|TRBV6-1|few
TGTGCCAGCAAGGCTAGCGGGAGTGAGAATGAGCAGTTCTTC
CASKASGSENEQFF
>-|TRBJ2-1|TRBV20-1|-
TGCAGTGTCGGGACTCCCGACGAGCAGTTCTTC
CSVGTPDEQFF
>TRBD1|TRBJ2-3|TRBV10-3|-
TGTGCCATGGGGCTGGGCGGGACAGGGGCAAGAGATACGCAGTATTTT
CAMGLGGTGARDTQYF
>-|TRBJ2-2|TRBV5-6|few
TGTGCCAGCAGCTTGGCGATAGGTCCGAACACCGGGGAGCTGTTTTTT
CASSLAIGPNTGELFF
>-|TRBJ1-1|TRBV29-1|-
TGCAGCGCATTGACGATCACTGAAGCTTTCTTT
CSALTITEAFF
>TRBD1|TRBJ2-7|TRBV7-9|-
TGTGCCAGCAGCCACGGGACAGGGAGCGAGCAGTACTTC
CASSHGTGSEQYF
>-|TRBJ2-2|TRBV9|-
TGTGCCAGCAGCATAGGATCCGGGGGCACCGGGGAGCTGTTTTTT
CASSIGSGGTGELFF
>-|TRBJ2-3|TRBV20-1|-
TGCAGTGCCCGGACAATTAGCACAGATACGCAGTATTTT
CSARTISTDTQYF
>TRBD2|TRBJ2-1|TRBV25-1|-
TGTGCCAGCAGTGCCCGGCGGGAGCGGGGGGGATCCAATGAGCAGTTCTTC
CASSARRERGGSNEQFF
>TRBD1|TRBJ2-6|TRBV3-1|-
TGTGCCAGCAGCGCAGGACAGGGATCTAATTCTGGGGCCAACGTCCTGACTTTC
CASSAGQGSNSGANVLTF
>-|TRBJ2-7|TRBV4-3|-
TGCGCCAGCAGCCAAGATTTTGGGAGTCACTACGAGCAGTACTTC
CASSQDFGSHYEQYF
>-|TRBJ1-1|TRBV5-1|-
TGCGCCAGCAGCCGAAACCGGGACGGGAACACTGAAGCTTTCTTT
CASSRNRDGNTEAFF
>TRBD2|TRBJ2-5|TRBV7-2|-
TGTGCCAGCAGCTTAGCTTCTGTACTAGCGGTCGGAGAGACCCAGTACTTC
CASSLASVLAVGETQYF
>-|TRBJ1-2|TRBV4-3|-
TGCGCCAGCAGCCAAGGTGGGGGACTTCACTATGGCTACACCTTC
CASSQGGGLHYGYTF
>-|TRBJ2-7|TRBV3-1|few
TGTGCCAGCAGCCGGGGACGCCCTGACTACGAGCAGTACTTC
CASSRGRPDYEQYF
>-|TRBJ2-2|TRBV7-2|few
TGTGCCAGCAGCTTAGCCGCGGGTGGGGCGGGAATCATATTGGCCGGGGAGCTGTTTTTT
CASSLAAGGAGIILAGELFF
>TRBD1|TRBJ2-6|TRBV5-1|-
TGCGCCAGCAGCATCCCTACAGGGGCCTCGGGGGCCAACGTCCTGACTTTC
CASSIPTGASGANVLTF
>TRBD2|TRBJ2-1|TRBV28|-
TGTGCCAGCAGTTTGCCCGGACTAGCGGGGGGAGGCTTCGTAGAGCAGTTCTTC
CASSLPGLAGGGFVEQFF
>TRBD1|TRBJ1-1|TRBV12-3/TRBV12-4|-
TGTGCCAGCAGACCAAACAGGGGCGTAGGGAACACTGAAGCTTTCTTT
CASRPNRGVGNTEAFF
>-|TRBJ2-3|TRBV12-3/TRBV12-4|few
TGTGCCAGCAGTTTAAAAAGGGATACGCAGTATTTT
CASSLKRDTQYF
>-|TRBJ2-3|TRBV7-9|many
TGTGCCAGCGGGGGTCGGACAGATACGCAGTATTTT
CASGGRTDTQYF
>-|TRBJ1-1|TRBV6-5|few
TGTGCCAGCAGTACACCGAGTGGCACTGAAGCTTTCTTT
CASSTPSGTEAFF
>-|TRBJ2-1|TRBV7-2|-
TGTGCCAGCAGTCGCGCCGGAACCCCCCTCCAGGAGCAGTTCTTC
CASSRAGTPLQEQFF
>-|TRBJ1-1|TRBV12-3/TRBV12-4|few
TGTGCCAGCAGTTTTGCCCGGAAGGGGAACACTGAAGCTTTCTTT
CASSFARKGNTEAFF
>-|TRBJ1-1|TRBV7-9|few
TGTGCCAGCAGCTCAAACGATAGAGCTTTCTTT
CASSSNDRAFF
>TRBD1|TRBJ2-5|TRBV11-1|-
TGTGCCAGCAGCACCGGGACAGGGGGCTGGGGTTACCAAGAGACCCAGTACTTC
CASSTGTGGWGYQETQYF
>TRBD2|TRBJ2-2|TRBV3-1|-
TGTGCCAGCAGCCAAGCTCGCGGGGGGTCCACCGGGGAGCTGTTTTTT
CASSQARGGSTGELFF
>-|TRBJ2-1|TRBV19|-
TGTGCCAGTAGTTTGGCTAGCGTCTACAATGAGCAGTTCTTC
CASSLASVYNEQFF
>-|TRBJ2-5|TRBV12-3/TRBV12-4|few
TGTGCCAGCAGTTACCGACTTCTAGGCGGGTTAGAGACCCAGTACTTC
CASSYRLLGGLETQYF
>-|TRBJ2-7|TRBV4-3|-
TGCGCCAGCAGCAATCGGGGCTTCTACGAGCAGTACTTC
CASSNRGFYEQYF
>-|TRBJ2-5|TRBV29-1|few
TGCAGCGTTGAAGATACGACAGAAGAGACCCAGTACTTC
CSVEDTTEETQYF
>-|TRBJ1-5|TRBV10-3|few
TGTGCCATCAGCGGGCCGGGGCAAAATCAGCCCCAGCATTTT
CAISGPGQNQPQHF
>-|TRBJ1-1|TRBV5-1|many
TGCGCCAGCCAGGGACTCCCCCAAGGAGGAGCTTTCTTT
CASQGLPQGGAFF
>TRBD2|TRBJ2-1|TRBV27|few
TGTGCCAGCAGTTTCCTGACTAGCGAGGACAATGAGCAGTTCTTC
CASSFLTSEDNEQFF
>-|TRBJ2-3|TRBV19|-
TGTGCCAGTAGTTCCCCCGGATGGGTCGGAGATACGCAGTATTTT
CASSSPGWVGDTQYF